The 5 T cell receptor beta chains below were found in one sample sequenced in a study of blood T cell repertoires in COVID-19. Some clones are missing from TCRdb's copy, which holds only in-frame ones; the method was immunoSEQ multiplex PCR. The sample consists of 150,000 to 200,000 clones, roughly 87% of them appearing once. Sample: peripheral blood. These TCRs come from a woman in her seventies with acute or convalescent COVID-19.

The rearrangement joins TRBV18 to TRBJ1-4, with D uncertain. This CDR3 is built from 14 residues. Looked up from germline, CDR1 is KGHSH and CDR2 is LQKENI. V lost 5 bases to trimming and J lost 6 bases, with 13 bases between them. The CDR3 DNA reads TGTGCCAGCTCATCTCTCCAGGACTATGAAAAACTGTTTTTT. This encodes CASSSLQDYEKLFF.

This chain joins TRBV18 and TRBJ1-1; 7 bases are a match to TRBD1. V shed 4 bases and J 3 bases; nucleotides not matched to a gene: 11. CDR3 length: 16 residues. Germline CDR1 and CDR2: KGHSH and LQKENI. This CDR3 reads CASSLAGTVSHTEAFF. The CDR3 DNA reads TGTGCCAGCTCACTAGCCGGGACAGTATCCCACACTGAAGCTTTCTTT.

The V and J genes are TRBV4-3 and TRBJ2-2; D is perhaps TRBD1 (5 bases). Germline V lookup: CDR1 LGHNA, CDR2 YSLEER. V was trimmed by 4 bases and J by 0 bases, leaving 12 bases between them. This CDR3 spans 16 amino acids. The CDR3 reads CASSRQGSANTGELFF. DNA of the CDR3: TGCGCCAGCAGCCGCCAGGGTTCGGCGAACACCGGGGAGCTGTTTTTT.

The chain is built from TRBV6-2 or TRBV6-3 and TRBJ1-4, with 10 bases lining up with TRBD1. Germline lookup yields CDR1 MNHEY and CDR2 SVGEGT. CDR3 length: 14 residues. Germline trimming cut 5 bases from V and 8 bases from J; bases unmatched to any gene: 5. The CDR3 sequence is CASSRDRGQEKLFF. The CDR3 DNA sequence: TGTGCCAGCAGTCGGGACAGGGGCCAGGAAAAACTGTTTTTT.

In its sample, this clone was seen a few times. CDR3 loop: CASSPRVRGVPTEAFF. The CDR3 DNA reads TGTGCCAGCAGCCCCAGAGTTAGAGGAGTACCCACTGAAGCTTTCTTT. This chain uses TRBV11-2 with TRBJ1-1; no clear D gene. The CDR3 has 16 residues. Trimming removed 5 bases at V and 4 bases at J, with 20 bases between. Germline CDR1 SGHAT, CDR2 FQNNGV.